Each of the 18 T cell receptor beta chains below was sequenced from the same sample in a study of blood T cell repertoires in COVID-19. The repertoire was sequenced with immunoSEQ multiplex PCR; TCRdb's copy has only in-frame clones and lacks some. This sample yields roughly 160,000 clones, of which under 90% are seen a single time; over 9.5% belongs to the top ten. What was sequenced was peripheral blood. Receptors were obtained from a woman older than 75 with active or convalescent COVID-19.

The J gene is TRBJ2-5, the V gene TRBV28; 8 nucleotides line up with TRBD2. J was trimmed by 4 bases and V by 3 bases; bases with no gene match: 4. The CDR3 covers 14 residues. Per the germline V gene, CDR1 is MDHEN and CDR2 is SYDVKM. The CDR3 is CASSFAGGRETQYF. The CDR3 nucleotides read TGTGCCAGCAGTTTCGCGGGGGGTCGAGAGACCCAGTACTTC.

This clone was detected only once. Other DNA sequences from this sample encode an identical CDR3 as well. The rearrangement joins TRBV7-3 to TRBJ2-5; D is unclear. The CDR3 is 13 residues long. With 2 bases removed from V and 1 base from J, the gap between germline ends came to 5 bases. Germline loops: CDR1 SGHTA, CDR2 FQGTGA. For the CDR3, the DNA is TGTGCCAGCAGCTTATCCTCCCAAGAGACCCAGTACTTC. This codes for CASSLSSQETQYF.

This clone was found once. CDR3 sequence (DNA): TGTGCCAGTAGTCCCTACGGGACTTTGAACACTGAAGCTTTCTTT. As protein: CASSPYGTLNTEAFF. This sequence joins TRBV19 and TRBJ1-1; a weak D match, TRBD1 (5 bases). V dropped 5 bases and J dropped 0 bases, with 13 bases sitting between them. Germline V gene sequence: CDR1 LNHDA, CDR2 SQIVND (reference sequence). The CDR3 length is 15 residues.

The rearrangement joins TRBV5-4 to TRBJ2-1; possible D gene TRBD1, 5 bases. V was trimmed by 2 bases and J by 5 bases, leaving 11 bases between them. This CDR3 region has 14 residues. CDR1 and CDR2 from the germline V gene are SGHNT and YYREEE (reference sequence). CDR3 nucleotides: TGTGCCAGCAGCTTCGAGACAGAACACAATGAGCAGTTCTTC. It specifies CASSFETEHNEQFF.

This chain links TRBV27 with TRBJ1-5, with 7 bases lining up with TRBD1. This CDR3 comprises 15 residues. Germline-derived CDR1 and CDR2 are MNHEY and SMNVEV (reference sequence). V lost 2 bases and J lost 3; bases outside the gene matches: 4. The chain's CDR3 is CASSLTGQNNQPQHF. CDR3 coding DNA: TGTGCCAGCAGTTTAACGGGACAGAACAATCAGCCCCAGCATTTT.

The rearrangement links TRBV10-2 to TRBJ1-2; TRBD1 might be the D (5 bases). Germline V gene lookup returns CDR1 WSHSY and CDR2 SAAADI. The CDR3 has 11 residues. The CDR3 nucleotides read TGCGCAACATGGGGGGACGGTGGCTACACCTTC. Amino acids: CATWGDGGYTF.

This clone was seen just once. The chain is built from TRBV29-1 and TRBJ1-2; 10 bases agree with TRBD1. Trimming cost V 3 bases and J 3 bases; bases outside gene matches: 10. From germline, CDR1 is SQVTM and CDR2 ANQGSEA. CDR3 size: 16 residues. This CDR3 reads CSVDGTGDSPDYGYTF. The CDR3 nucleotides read TGCAGCGTTGACGGGACAGGGGATTCTCCCGACTATGGCTACACCTTC.

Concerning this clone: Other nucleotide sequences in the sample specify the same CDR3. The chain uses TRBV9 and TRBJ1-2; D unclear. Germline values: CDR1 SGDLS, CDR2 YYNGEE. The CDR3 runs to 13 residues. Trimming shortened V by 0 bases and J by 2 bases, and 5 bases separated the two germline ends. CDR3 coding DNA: TGTGCCAGCAGCGTAGACAGAAACTATGGCTACACCTTC. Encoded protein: CASSVDRNYGYTF.

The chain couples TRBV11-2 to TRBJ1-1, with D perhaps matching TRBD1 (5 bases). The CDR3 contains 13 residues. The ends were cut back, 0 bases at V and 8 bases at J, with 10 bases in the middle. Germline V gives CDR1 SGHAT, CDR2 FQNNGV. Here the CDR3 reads CASSLDPAGEAFF. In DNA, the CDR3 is TGTGCCAGCAGCTTAGATCCGGCAGGGGAAGCTTTCTTT. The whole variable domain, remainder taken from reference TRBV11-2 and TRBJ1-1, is EAGVAQSPRYKIIEKRQSVAFWCNPISGHATLYWYQQILGQGPKLLIQFQNNGVVDDSQLPKDRFSAERLKGVDSTLKIQPAKLEDSAVYLCASSLDPAGEAFFGQGTRLTVV.

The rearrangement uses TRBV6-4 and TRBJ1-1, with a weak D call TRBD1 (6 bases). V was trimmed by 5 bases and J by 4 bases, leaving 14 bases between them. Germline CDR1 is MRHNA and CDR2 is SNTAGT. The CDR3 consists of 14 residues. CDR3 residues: CASSKQGWATEAFF. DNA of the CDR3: TGTGCCAGCAGTAAACAGGGATGGGCCACTGAAGCTTTCTTT.

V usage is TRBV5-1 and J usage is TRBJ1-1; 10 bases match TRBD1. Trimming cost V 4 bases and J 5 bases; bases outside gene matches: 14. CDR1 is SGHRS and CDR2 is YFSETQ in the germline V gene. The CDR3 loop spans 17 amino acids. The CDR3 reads CASSPGTGVSGGTEAFF. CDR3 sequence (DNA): TGCGCCAGCAGCCCCGGGACAGGGGTCTCGGGTGGAACTGAAGCTTTCTTT.

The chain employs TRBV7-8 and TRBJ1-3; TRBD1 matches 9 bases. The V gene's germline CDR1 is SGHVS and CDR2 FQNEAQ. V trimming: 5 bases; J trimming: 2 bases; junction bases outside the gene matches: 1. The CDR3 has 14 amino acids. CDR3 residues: CASSRTGAGNTIYF. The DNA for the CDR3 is TGTGCCAGCAGCCGGACAGGGGCTGGAAACACCATATATTTT.

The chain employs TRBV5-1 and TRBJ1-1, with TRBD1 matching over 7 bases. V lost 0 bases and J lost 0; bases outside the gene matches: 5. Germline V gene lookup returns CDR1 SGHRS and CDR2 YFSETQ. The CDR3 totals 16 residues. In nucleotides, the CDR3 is TGCGCCAGCAGCTTGGTGACAGGGTCGTTGAACACTGAAGCTTTCTTT. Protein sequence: CASSLVTGSLNTEAFF.

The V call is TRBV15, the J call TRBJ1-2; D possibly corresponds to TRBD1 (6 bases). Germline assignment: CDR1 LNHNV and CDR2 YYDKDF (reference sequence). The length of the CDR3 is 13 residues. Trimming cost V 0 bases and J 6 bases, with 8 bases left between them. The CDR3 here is CATSRDRQDGYTF. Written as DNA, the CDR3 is TGTGCCACCAGCAGAGATAGACAGGATGGCTACACCTTC.

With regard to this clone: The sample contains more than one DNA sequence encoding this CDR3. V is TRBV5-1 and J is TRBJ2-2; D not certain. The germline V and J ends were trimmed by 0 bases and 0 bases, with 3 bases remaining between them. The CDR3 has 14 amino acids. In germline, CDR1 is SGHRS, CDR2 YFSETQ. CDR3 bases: TGCGCCAGCAGCTTGGACACGAACACCGGGGAGCTGTTTTTT. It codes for CASSLDTNTGELFF. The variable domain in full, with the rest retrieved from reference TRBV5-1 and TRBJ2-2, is KAGVTQTPRYLIKTRGQQVTLSCSPISGHRSVSWYQQTPGQGLQFLFEYFSETQRNKGNFPGRFSGRQFSNSRSEMNVSTLELGDSALYLCASSLDTNTGELFFGEGSRLTVL.

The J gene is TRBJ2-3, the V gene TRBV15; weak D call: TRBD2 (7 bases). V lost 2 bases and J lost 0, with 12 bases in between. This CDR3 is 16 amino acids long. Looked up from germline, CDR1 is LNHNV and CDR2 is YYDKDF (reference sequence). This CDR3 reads CATSRNEGGSTDTQYF. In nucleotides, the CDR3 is TGTGCCACCAGCAGAAATGAGGGGGGGAGCACAGATACGCAGTATTTT. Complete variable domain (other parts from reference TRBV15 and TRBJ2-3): DAMVIQNPRYQVTQFGKPVTLSCSQTLNHNVMYWYQQKSSQAPKLLFHYYDKDFNNEADTPDNFQSRRPNTSFCFLDIRSPGLGDTAMYLCATSRNEGGSTDTQYFGPGTRLTVL.

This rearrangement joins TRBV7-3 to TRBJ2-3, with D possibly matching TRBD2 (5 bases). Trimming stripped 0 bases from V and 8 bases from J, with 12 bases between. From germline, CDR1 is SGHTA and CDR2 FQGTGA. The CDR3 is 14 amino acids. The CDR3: CASSLTREGVTQYF. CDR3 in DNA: TGTGCCAGCAGCTTAACCCGAGAGGGAGTTACGCAGTATTTT.

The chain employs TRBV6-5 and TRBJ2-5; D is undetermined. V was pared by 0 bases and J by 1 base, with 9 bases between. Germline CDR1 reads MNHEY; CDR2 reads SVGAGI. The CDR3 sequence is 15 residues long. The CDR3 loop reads CASSYSASLQETQYF. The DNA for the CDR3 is TGTGCCAGCAGTTACTCGGCCAGTCTCCAAGAGACCCAGTACTTC.